This note documents a single TCR beta chain sequence. Its antigen is unidentified. This sample stems from a study of cytomegalovirus exposure and HLA in healthy donors. Study-wide background: Earlier, fewer than 140 million unique TCR beta sequences were recovered from approximately 180 million T cells by an analysis. Overall study results and limits: While the bulk of TCR sequences proved rare, some public TCRs turned up in many donors. A prior analysis recorded that most TCR beta V segments were productive about 87% or about 30% of the time. In a later analysis, a missense DCLRE1C variant was linked to TCR beta V- and J-gene trimming.

Between the trimmed V and J ends, which lost 2 bases and 5 bases, there was a span of 9 bases. The CDR3 runs to 14 residues. Germline values: CDR1 KGHSH, CDR2 LQKENI. PCR used 60 Vbeta primers and 13 Jbeta primers. Clones were read by immunoSEQ multiplex PCR, and TCRdb kept only the in-frame ones, dropping some. In the table there are around 200,000 clones, roughly 87% of which are singletons. The specimen sequenced was PBMCs. This chain connects TRBV18 to TRBJ1-4; weak D call: TRBD1 (5 bases). This receptor was obtained from a man aged 45-60 years in good health and CMV-seronegative. The CDR3 reads CASSPGAPNEKLFF. Written as DNA, the CDR3 is TGTGCCAGCTCACCAGGGGCCCCAAATGAAAAACTGTTTTTT.